This record looks at one TCR beta chain sequence and its context. Looked up from germline, CDR1 is SGHRS and CDR2 is YFSETQ. V shed 9 bases and J 0 bases; nucleotides not matched to a gene: 8. This CDR3 is 15 amino acids long. Healthy bone marrow donors made up the cohort. This specimen belongs to a study of cytomegalovirus exposure and HLA in healthy donors. Study summary: The study placed roughly four fifths of its 398 genotyped donors in the Caucasian-associated ancestry cluster.

Primers: 60 Vbeta forward and 13 Jbeta reverse. Generated by immunoSEQ multiplex PCR, the TCRdb table keeps only in-frame clones and is missing some. The data hold 150,000 to 200,000 clones, with approximately 71% observed a single time. The chain combines TRBV5-1 with TRBJ2-2; 7 nucleotides line up with TRBD2. The sequence was obtained from a woman aged 40 to 49 in good health and CMV-seropositive. The sample comprised PBMCs. The CDR3 DNA is TGCGCCACCCAATTGGGGACTACGAACACCGGGGAGCTGTTTTTT. This codes for CATQLGTTNTGELFF.